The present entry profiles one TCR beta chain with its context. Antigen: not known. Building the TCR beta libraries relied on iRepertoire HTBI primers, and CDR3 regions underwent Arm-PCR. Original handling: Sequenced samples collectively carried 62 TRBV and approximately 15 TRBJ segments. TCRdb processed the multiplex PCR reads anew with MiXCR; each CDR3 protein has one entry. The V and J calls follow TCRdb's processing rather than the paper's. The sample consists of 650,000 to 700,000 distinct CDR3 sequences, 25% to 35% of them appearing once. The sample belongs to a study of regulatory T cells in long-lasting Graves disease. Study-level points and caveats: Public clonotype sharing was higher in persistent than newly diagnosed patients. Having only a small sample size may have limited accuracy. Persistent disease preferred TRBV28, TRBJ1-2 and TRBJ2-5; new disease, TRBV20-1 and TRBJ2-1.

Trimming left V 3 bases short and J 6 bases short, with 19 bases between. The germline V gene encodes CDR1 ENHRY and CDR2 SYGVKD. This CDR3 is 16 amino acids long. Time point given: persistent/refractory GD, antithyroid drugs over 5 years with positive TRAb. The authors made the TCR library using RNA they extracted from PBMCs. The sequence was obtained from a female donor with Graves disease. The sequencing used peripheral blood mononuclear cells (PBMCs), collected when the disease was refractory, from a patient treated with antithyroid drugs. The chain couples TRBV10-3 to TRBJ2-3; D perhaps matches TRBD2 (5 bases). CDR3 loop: CAISDAGLHGVDTQYF. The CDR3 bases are TGTGCCATCAGTGATGCCGGACTGCATGGGGTGGATACGCAGTATTTT.